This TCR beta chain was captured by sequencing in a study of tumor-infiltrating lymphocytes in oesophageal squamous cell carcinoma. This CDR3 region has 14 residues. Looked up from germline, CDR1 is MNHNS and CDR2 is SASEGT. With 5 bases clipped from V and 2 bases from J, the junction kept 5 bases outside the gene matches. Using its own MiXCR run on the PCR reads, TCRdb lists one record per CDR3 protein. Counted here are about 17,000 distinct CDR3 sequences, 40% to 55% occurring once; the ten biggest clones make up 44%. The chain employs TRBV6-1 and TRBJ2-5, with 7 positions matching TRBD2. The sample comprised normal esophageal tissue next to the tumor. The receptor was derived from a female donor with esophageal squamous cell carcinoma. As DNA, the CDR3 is TGTGCCAGCAGTTACCCCGGGGGGCAAGAGACCCAGTACTTC. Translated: CASSYPGGQETQYF.